The T cell receptor (beta chain) under discussion was sequenced for a study of chemoradiotherapy in HPV16-positive cancers. Study results and caveats: Non-HPV-specific T cells did not expand in tumors during treatment, whereas candidate HPV-specific clones and E7-related motifs did.

To note about this clone: The target antigen is unknown.

Profiled with immunoSEQ multiplex PCR; TCRdb holds only in-frame clones, not every one. The table lists around 14,000 clones, roughly 91% of them singletons. V was trimmed by 4 bases and J by 3 bases, leaving 13 bases between them. Per germline, CDR1 SGHKS and CDR2 YYEKEE (reference sequence). CDR3 length: 15 residues. The chain couples TRBV5-5 to TRBJ2-2; D is possibly TRBD2 (7 bases). The sequence derives from a human donor with HPV-associated anogenital cancer. Sequencing was performed on blood, taken from a patient who underwent chemoradiotherapy. The CDR3 spells CASSRGDTDTGELFF. The CDR3 DNA follows: TGTGCCAGCAGCCGGGGGGACACTGACACCGGGGAGCTGTTTTTT.